Below are 13 T cell receptor beta chains sequenced from a single sample in a study of vaccination and CD4 T cells after COVID-19. Documented treatment: roughly 11-day PBMC culture with coronavirus spike peptide pools or control peptides (ViraFEST assay). Sequencing of DNA taken from cultured CD4+ T cells relied on the Oncomine TCR Beta short-read assay. TCRdb analysed the PCR reads with MiXCR anew, one entry per CDR3 protein. This sample has 13,000 or so distinct CDR3 sequences, with around 26% found just once. Their target antigens are unknown. Specimen: CD4+ T cells from blood, cultured in vitro. The receptor source for this set is a human donor who had recovered from COVID-19.

The gene calls are TRBV10-1 and TRBJ2-3; D could derive from TRBD1 or TRBD2 (5 bases each). The CDR3 has 15 residues. The germline V and J ends were trimmed by 4 bases and 1 base, with 12 bases remaining between them. Germline V CDR1 and CDR2: WNHNN, SYGVQD (reference sequence). The CDR3 sequence: CASSGDGARTDTQYF. The CDR3 nucleotides read TGCGCCAGCAGTGGAGACGGGGCACGCACAGATACGCAGTATTTT.

This sequence joins TRBV19 and TRBJ1-5; tentative D call: TRBD1 (5 bases). The CDR3 contains 16 residues. With 4 bases removed from V and 5 bases from J, the gap between germline ends came to 18 bases. Germline V gives CDR1 LNHDA, CDR2 SQIVND (reference sequence). CDR3 coding DNA: TGTGCCAGTAGTACCTGGGACCTCAACTTACATCAGCCCCAGCATTTT. Protein sequence: CASSTWDLNLHQPQHF.

The chain is built from TRBV7-8 and TRBJ2-2; 9 bases fit TRBD1. The CDR3 is made up of 15 amino acids. V dropped 3 bases and J dropped 3; count of bases not matched to a gene: 2. The germline V gene encodes CDR1 SGHVS and CDR2 FQNEAQ. The CDR3 DNA follows: TGTGCCAGCAGCTTGGGACAGGGTCACACCGGGGAGCTGTTTTTT. Translation: CASSLGQGHTGELFF.

The genes are TRBV7-6 and TRBJ1-6, with unresolved D. Germline V gene data show CDR1 as SGHVS and CDR2 as FNYEAQ. Between the trimmed V and J ends, which lost 5 bases and 10 bases, there was a span of 18 bases. The CDR3 has 15 residues. The CDR3 DNA sequence: TGTGCCAGCAGCAAGGAGGTGATGGCAATCTCACCCCTCCACTTT. It encodes CASSKEVMAISPLHF. The variable domain in full, with the rest retrieved from reference TRBV7-6 and TRBJ1-6, is GAGVSQSPRYKVTKRGQDVALRCDPISGHVSLYWYRQALGQGPEFLTYFNYEAQQDKSGLPNDRFSAERPEGSISTLTIQRTEQRDSAMYRCASSKEVMAISPLHFGNGTRLTVT.

The rearrangement links TRBV2 to TRBJ2-7; D might be TRBD1 (7 bases). Trimming removed 3 bases from V and 3 bases from J, with 12 bases in between. Germline V gives CDR1 SNHLY, CDR2 FYNNEI. The CDR3 totals 14 residues. CDR3 DNA: TGTGCCAGCAGTGACAGGGGGGCGGACTACGAGCAGTACTTC. Its protein product is CASSDRGADYEQYF.

The chain is built from TRBV5-4 and TRBJ2-6; 7 bases fit TRBD1. The CDR3 is 17 amino acids. In germline, CDR1 is SGHNT, CDR2 YYREEE (reference sequence). With 3 bases clipped from V and 0 bases from J, the junction kept 6 bases outside the gene matches. The CDR3 DNA sequence: TGTGCCAGCAGCTCGGGACAGTCCCTCTCTGGGGCCAACGTCCTGACTTTC. This encodes CASSSGQSLSGANVLTF.

This clonotype is medium-sized. The chain uses TRBV12-3 or TRBV12-4 and TRBJ1-1; TRBD1 aligns across 7 bases. The CDR3 has 14 amino acids. V was clipped by 7 bases and J by 1 base; unmatched bases: 6. CDR3 sequence (DNA): TGTGCCAGCACCCAAGGGGGCGGGAACACTGAAGCTTTCTTT. It codes for CASTQGGGNTEAFF.

This clonotype was found a few times. This rearrangement joins TRBV18 to TRBJ2-2, with 7 bases lining up with TRBD1. V gave up 2 bases and J gave up 2 bases; unmatched junction bases: 5. CDR1 is KGHSH, CDR2 LQKENI, per germline. The CDR3 length is 16 residues. In nucleotides, the CDR3 is TGTGCCAGCTCACCATGGACAGGTTTTAACACCGGGGAGCTGTTTTTT. Translated, it gives CASSPWTGFNTGELFF.

This chain joins TRBV5-4 and TRBJ1-1; 12 nucleotides agree with TRBD1. CDR1 is SGHNT and CDR2 is YYREEE in the germline V gene (reference sequence). J gave up 6 bases and V 5 bases, and 14 bases lay outside the gene matches. This CDR3 has 17 amino acids. The CDR3 is CASRPGTGGLGVAEAFF. The DNA for the CDR3 is TGTGCCAGCAGACCAGGGACAGGGGGCCTTGGGGTCGCTGAAGCTTTCTTT.

Comments on this clonotype: Compared with germline, one end of the junction differs, possibly owing to a read error. This chain uses TRBV2 with TRBJ2-2; D ambiguous. Germline CDR1 and CDR2: SNHLY and FYNNEI. CDR3 length: 11 amino acids. In DNA, the CDR3 is TGTGCCAGCAGCCCGGCCGGAGAGCTGTTTTTT. Protein: CASSPAGELFF.

The V call is TRBV12-3 or TRBV12-4, the J call TRBJ2-2; no clear D gene. There are 13 residues in the CDR3. The V end lost 8 bases, the J end lost 2 bases, and 9 bases lay between the germline ends. The CDR3 spells CASLSRNTGELFF. In nucleotides, the CDR3 is TGTGCCAGCCTCTCAAGAAACACCGGGGAGCTGTTTTTT.

V usage is TRBV7-9 and J usage is TRBJ1-2; the match to TRBD1 covers 8 bases. CDR1 and CDR2 from the germline V gene are SEHNR and FQNEAQ (reference sequence). The V gene end was trimmed by 2 bases and the J gene end by 8 bases; junction bases not matched to a gene: 10. The CDR3 runs to 15 residues. CDR3 in amino acids: CASSLSYRGQGGYTF. As DNA, the CDR3 is TGTGCCAGCAGCTTATCGTACAGAGGACAGGGAGGCTACACCTTC.

This clonotype was counted a few times. The J gene is TRBJ2-7, the V gene TRBV7-8; 8 positions agree with TRBD2. Germline loops: CDR1 SGHVS, CDR2 FQNEAQ. There are 15 residues in the CDR3. Trimming cost V 4 bases and J 6 bases; bases outside gene matches: 11. The CDR3 loop is CASSSTPGLVGEQYF. The DNA for the CDR3 is TGTGCCAGCAGCTCGACTCCGGGACTAGTTGGCGAGCAGTACTTC. The full variable domain, with the rest looked up from reference TRBV7-8 and TRBJ2-7, is GAGVSQSPRYKVAKRGQDVALRCDPISGHVSLFWYQQALGQGPEFLTYFQNEAQLDKSGLPSDRFFAERPEGSVSTLKIQRTQQEDSAVYLCASSSTPGLVGEQYFGPGTRLTVT.